Presented here are 5 T cell receptor beta chains from one specimen sequenced in a study of T cells in Graves' hyperthyroidism and ophthalmopathy. Amplification of TCR beta CDR3 regions was performed using RNA transcripts as template. RT-PCR in the first round (using the HTBI primer set) targeted the TCR CDR3. Each CDR3 protein gets one entry after TCRdb re-called the multiplex PCR reads with MiXCR. The sample contains approximately 610,000 distinct CDR3 sequences, about 14% of which appear only once. Sequenced: blood. All receptors come from a middle-aged woman with Graves' ophthalmopathy.

The sample holds many counts of this clonotype. This chain uses TRBV7-2 with TRBJ2-7; D gene uncertain. Per the germline V gene, CDR1 is SGHTA and CDR2 is FQGNSA. CDR3 length equals 13 residues. Trimming pared 2 bases from V and 6 bases from J, leaving 11 bases between. CDR3 coding DNA: TGTGCCAGCAGCTTATCCCAGAGGAGCGAGCAGTACTTC. Its translation is CASSLSQRSEQYF. The entire variable domain, with the rest obtained from reference TRBV7-2 and TRBJ2-7, is as follows: GAGVSQSPSNKVTEKGKDVELRCDPISGHTALYWYRQSLGQGLEFLIYFQGNSAPDKSGLPSDRFSAERTGGSVSTLTIQRTQQEDSAVYLCASSLSQRSEQYFGPGTRLTVT.

This clonotype has a count of ten or more. The V call is TRBV14, the J call TRBJ2-7, with 7 bases identical to TRBD2. Germline V gene lookup returns CDR1 SGHDN and CDR2 FVKESK. V was pared by 7 bases and J by 5 bases, with 14 bases of the junction left unmatched. The CDR3 extends over 15 amino acids. The CDR3 DNA reads as TGTGCCAGCATCCCTTGGGGGGGAACTGTGGACGAGCAGTACTTC. It codes for CASIPWGGTVDEQYF.

This clonotype came up many times. The CDR3: CASSYSNQRTEAFF. DNA of the CDR3: TGTGCCAGCAGTTACTCGAACCAGAGGACTGAAGCTTTCTTT. The chain recombines TRBV6-2 or TRBV6-3 with TRBJ1-1, with unresolved D. Trimming removed 0 bases at V and 5 bases at J, with 10 bases between. The CDR3 sequence is 14 residues long. CDR1 is MNHEY and CDR2 is SVGEGT in the germline V gene.

This sequence joins TRBV6-5 and TRBJ2-7; D is possibly TRBD1 (5 bases). The CDR3 extends over 14 amino acids. The germline V gene has CDR1 MNHEY and CDR2 SVGAGI. V was pared by 4 bases and J by 5 bases, with 15 bases between. Here the CDR3 DNA reads TGTGCCAGCAGTTCCCGCAGGGAAATGGACGAGCAGTACTTC. Its translation: CASSSRREMDEQYF.

This clonotype has a count of ten or more. This sequence joins TRBV28 and TRBJ1-1, with D unclear. Trimming pared 4 bases from V and 7 bases from J, leaving 16 bases between. The CDR3 runs 14 residues. Germline CDR1 is MDHEN and CDR2 is SYDVKM. The CDR3 loop is CASSSPLRAGEAFF. The CDR3 DNA sequence: TGTGCCAGCAGTTCGCCTCTTAGGGCCGGTGAAGCTTTCTTT.